These 27 T cell receptor beta chains were sequenced from one sample in a study of T-cell memory formation after mild COVID-19. Each CDR3 protein gets one entry after TCRdb re-called the 5' RACE reads with MiXCR. This sample carries about 140,000 distinct CDR3 sequences, 11% to 15% of them seen once, and the ten largest clones take about 26%. The sequencing input was PBMCs or a T cell subset sorted from them (not recorded which). Receptor source: an adult woman who had mild COVID-19 (a few samples of this study predate the infection). Cell type and time point are not known.

The V call is TRBV29-1, the J call TRBJ1-1; D is unresolved. The CDR3 totals 13 residues. Trimming took 7 bases from V and 1 from J, leaving 13 bases between them. Germline lookup yields CDR1 SQVTM and CDR2 ANQGSEA. CDR3 amino acids: CSGSQYANTEAFF. CDR3 nucleotide sequence: TGCAGCGGATCACAGTATGCGAACACTGAAGCTTTCTTT. Supplemented by reference TRBV29-1 and TRBJ1-1, the full variable domain reads SAVISQKPSRDICQRGTSLTIQCQVDSQVTMMFWYRQQPGQSLTLIATANQGSEATYESGFVIDKFPISRPNLTFSTLTVSNMSPEDSSIYLCSGSQYANTEAFFGQGTRLTVV.

V usage is TRBV7-4 and J usage is TRBJ1-1; the D gene is possibly TRBD1 (5 bases). Per the germline V gene, CDR1 is SGHVT and CDR2 is SQSDAQ. The CDR3 loop spans 15 amino acids. V was cut by 1 base and J by 3 bases, with 12 bases left in between. CDR3: CASSLVRLTDTEAFF. CDR3 nucleotide sequence: TGTGCCAGCAGCTTAGTGCGTCTGACAGACACTGAAGCTTTCTTT.

This clonotype was recorded a few times. This rearrangement joins TRBV4-3 to TRBJ2-5; D gene uncertain. Trimming cost V 0 bases and J 1 base, with 9 bases left between them. Germline CDR1 reads LGHNA; CDR2 reads YSLEER. This CDR3 contains 15 residues. Written as DNA, the CDR3 is TGCGCCAGCAGCCAAGATCCGAATTTCCAAGAGACCCAGTACTTC. Its translation is CASSQDPNFQETQYF.

In its sample, this clonotype was seen a few times. The chain joins TRBV12-3 or TRBV12-4 to TRBJ2-3; D unresolved. The CDR3 loop spans 14 amino acids. V gave up 2 bases and J gave up 6 bases, with 12 bases separating them. CDR3 amino acids: CASSLPLGWDTQYF. DNA for the CDR3: TGTGCCAGCAGTTTACCCCTAGGGTGGGATACGCAGTATTTT.

The chain joins TRBV7-2 to TRBJ1-1; D is possibly TRBD1 (6 bases). The CDR3 is 12 amino acids. Germline-derived CDR1 and CDR2 are SGHTA and FQGNSA. V was clipped by 0 bases and J by 8 bases, with 7 bases between them. CDR3: CASSLAGGEAFF. For the CDR3, the DNA is TGTGCCAGCAGCTTAGCAGGGGGGGAAGCTTTCTTT.

This chain links TRBV9 with TRBJ2-1; 16 nucleotides align to TRBD2. CDR1 is SGDLS and CDR2 is YYNGEE in the germline V gene. CDR3 length: 17 residues. Trimming at V came to 4 bases and at J to 4 bases, leaving 5 bases not matched to a gene. Here the CDR3 reads CASSPGLAGGRYNEQFF. CDR3 in DNA: TGTGCCAGCAGCCCGGGACTAGCGGGAGGGCGTTACAATGAGCAGTTCTTC.

This clonotype was counted between two and nine times. The V and J genes are TRBV12-3 or TRBV12-4 and TRBJ1-2; possibly TRBD1 for D (5 bases). V lost 6 bases to trimming and J lost 3 bases, with 11 bases between them. The CDR3 has 13 residues. CDR3 nucleotide sequence: TGTGCCAGCAGAACTCAGGGTCACTATGGCTACACCTTC. Its protein product is CASRTQGHYGYTF.

The V call is TRBV7-3, the J call TRBJ2-7; D may be TRBD1 (6 bases). The CDR3 sequence is 13 residues long. Germline V gene data show CDR1 as SGHTA and CDR2 as FQGTGA. Trimming took off 4 bases at V and 7 bases at J, with 14 bases between the two ends. In DNA form, the CDR3 reads TGTGCCAGCAGCTCCCTGACAGGTCAAGAGCAGTACTTC. As protein: CASSSLTGQEQYF.

CDR3 loop: CASHTTSGWLTGELFF. CDR3 DNA sequence: TGTGCCAGCCATACTACTAGCGGATGGCTTACCGGGGAGCTGTTTTTT. The V call is TRBV6-5, the J call TRBJ2-2; TRBD2 matches 8 bases. The germline V gene has CDR1 MNHEY and CDR2 SVGAGI. Trimming at V came to 8 bases and at J to 5 bases, leaving 13 bases not matched to a gene. The CDR3 consists of 16 residues.

The table lists this clonotype with a few counts. The rearrangement uses TRBV19 and TRBJ1-1; D possibly corresponds to TRBD1 (5 bases). The V gene's germline CDR1 is LNHDA and CDR2 SQIVND (reference sequence). The CDR3 is made up of 14 amino acids. V was shortened by 3 bases and J by 2 bases, with 10 bases between the two germline ends. CDR3 DNA sequence: TGTGCCAGTAGTATCAGGGTTGGTAACACTGAAGCTTTCTTT. Translating gives CASSIRVGNTEAFF.

This clonotype was found many times. The chain recombines TRBV6-5 with TRBJ2-7; 7 bases are shared with TRBD1. The germline V gene has CDR1 MNHEY and CDR2 SVGAGI. The CDR3 runs to 14 residues. Trimming cost V 3 bases and J 3 bases; bases outside gene matches: 5. The CDR3 reads CASSYDRDGYEQYF. CDR3 sequence (DNA): TGTGCCAGCAGTTATGACAGGGACGGCTACGAGCAGTACTTC.

J is TRBJ2-7 and V is TRBV29-1; TRBD1 is a possible D gene (5 bases). This CDR3 spans 13 amino acids. Per germline, CDR1 SQVTM and CDR2 ANQGSEA. V lost 4 bases to trimming and J lost 3 bases, with 13 bases between them. CDR3 in amino acids: CSVVRGESYEQYF. The CDR3 coding sequence is TGCAGCGTTGTTAGGGGCGAGAGCTACGAGCAGTACTTC.

This clonotype came up a few times. The V call is TRBV6-4, the J call TRBJ2-3; tentatively, D is TRBD2 (5 bases). The V and J ends lost 8 bases and 4 bases respectively, with 13 bases between them. There are 13 residues in the CDR3. Germline CDR1 and CDR2: MRHNA and SNTAGT. In DNA, the CDR3 is TGTGCCAGCTCTGCGGGTTTGCCAGATACGCAGTATTTT. Translating it yields CASSAGLPDTQYF.

In DNA, the CDR3 is TGCAGCGTTGAAGGCGGGGCAGCGAGCCCCTATGGAGGCTACACCTTC. It translates to CSVEGGAASPYGGYTF. V is TRBV29-1 and J is TRBJ1-2; possibly TRBD1 for D (5 bases). The CDR3 covers 16 residues. Germline values: CDR1 SQVTM, CDR2 ANQGSEA. The V end lost 1 base, the J end lost 8 bases, and 23 bases lay between the germline ends.

This clonotype was counted between two and nine times. V gene TRBV6-5 combines with J gene TRBJ1-1, with 12 bases aligning to TRBD1. The CDR3 covers 14 residues. Germline CDR1 reads MNHEY; CDR2 reads SVGAGI. Unmatched junction bases numbered 1, after V lost 4 bases and J lost 4 bases. CDR3 in DNA: TGTGCCAGCAGTTGGGGACAGGGGGCCACTGAAGCTTTCTTT. Translating gives CASSWGQGATEAFF.

The rearrangement joins TRBV11-2 to TRBJ2-5; tentative D call: TRBD2 (6 bases). Germline CDR1 is SGHAT and CDR2 is FQNNGV. This CDR3 comprises 16 residues. The V gene lost 4 bases and the J gene lost 5 bases, with 20 bases spanning the gap. This CDR3 reads CASSSRGWGVKETQYF. The CDR3 DNA is TGTGCCAGCAGCTCCCGGGGGTGGGGCGTCAAGGAGACCCAGTACTTC. Filled out from reference TRBV11-2 and TRBJ2-5, the complete variable domain reads EAGVAQSPRYKIIEKRQSVAFWCNPISGHATLYWYQQILGQGPKLLIQFQNNGVVDDSQLPKDRFSAERLKGVDSTLKIQPAKLEDSAVYLCASSSRGWGVKETQYFGPGTRLLVL.

This clonotype has a handful of counts. This CDR3 is CASSPERTLASDTEAFF. Here the CDR3 DNA reads TGTGCCAGCAGCCCCGAGCGGACCTTGGCATCGGACACTGAAGCTTTCTTT. The gene calls are TRBV5-5 and TRBJ1-1, with D hard to call. The V gene's germline CDR1 is SGHKS and CDR2 YYEKEE (reference sequence). V was trimmed by 4 bases and J by 3 bases, leaving 22 bases between them. The CDR3 extends over 17 amino acids.

There are a few counts of this clonotype. This chain joins TRBV19 and TRBJ2-1; TRBD2 matches at 10 bases. V gave up 1 base and J gave up 7 bases; unmatched junction bases: 10. The CDR3 consists of 17 residues. Germline V gives CDR1 LNHDA, CDR2 SQIVND (reference sequence). CDR3 nucleotides: TGTGCCAGTAGTATAGTGGGGCTAGCGGGAGTATCGAATGAGCAGTTCTTC. Translated, it gives CASSIVGLAGVSNEQFF.

The J gene is TRBJ2-3, the V gene TRBV20-1, with 16 bases aligning to TRBD2. The germline V gene encodes CDR1 DFQATT and CDR2 SNEGSKA (reference sequence). After removal of 3 bases from V and 0 bases from J, the junction contained 12 bases not matched to a gene. CDR3 length: 20 residues. The CDR3 loop reads CSASAPGLAGGHTSTDTQYF. CDR3 sequence (DNA): TGCAGTGCTAGCGCCCCGGGACTAGCGGGGGGGCATACAAGCACAGATACGCAGTATTTT.

This clonotype was seen a handful of times. The chain uses TRBV15 and TRBJ1-2; perhaps TRBD1 as D (5 bases). The ends were cut back, 0 bases at V and 2 bases at J, with 16 bases in the middle. This CDR3 has 17 residues. Germline CDR1 is LNHNV and CDR2 is YYDKDF (reference sequence). CDR3 sequence: CATSRDSVAQANYGYTF. The CDR3 bases are TGTGCCACCAGCAGAGATAGTGTGGCACAGGCAAACTATGGCTACACCTTC.

The V call is TRBV12-3 or TRBV12-4, the J call TRBJ2-2; D gene unclear. V was clipped by 3 bases and J by 5 bases, with 7 bases between them. The CDR3 runs to 13 residues. CDR3 residues: CASSFGVTGELFF. In nucleotides, the CDR3 is TGTGCCAGCAGTTTTGGGGTTACCGGGGAGCTGTTTTTT.

This chain joins TRBV24-1 and TRBJ2-7, with D unresolved. The germline gives CDR1 KGHDR, CDR2 SFDVKD. This CDR3 region has 14 residues. Trimming cost V 1 base and J 2 bases, with 8 bases left between them. The CDR3 sequence: CATSDFQHPYEQYF. The CDR3 region has the DNA TGTGCCACCAGTGATTTTCAGCACCCCTACGAGCAGTACTTC.

V gene TRBV7-8 combines with J gene TRBJ2-2; D is undetermined. Deletions cut 3 bases from V and 4 bases from J, with 9 bases between. Germline CDR1 is SGHVS and CDR2 is FQNEAQ. The CDR3 runs to 14 residues. CDR3 DNA: TGTGCCAGCAGCTTGAGTGTGGGCACCGGGGAGCTGTTTTTT. This sequence encodes CASSLSVGTGELFF.

The chain is built from TRBV5-5 and TRBJ1-1; weak D call: TRBD1 (5 bases). The length of the CDR3 is 14 residues. Trimming shortened V by 5 bases and J by 1 base, and 12 bases separated the two germline ends. CDR1 and CDR2 from the germline V gene are SGHKS and YYEKEE (reference sequence). The CDR3 bases are TGTGCCAGCAGTTCCGGGACCGCGAACACTGAAGCTTTCTTT. Translating it yields CASSSGTANTEAFF.

This clonotype was counted only a few times. The chain has TRBV20-1 and TRBJ2-2, with D tentatively TRBD2 (7 bases). The CDR3 is 13 amino acids. Trimming removed 1 base from V and 7 bases from J, with 10 bases in between. CDR1 DFQATT and CDR2 SNEGSKA come from the germline V gene (reference sequence). The CDR3 DNA follows: TGCAGTGCTAGAGCAGGGGAGGGCGGGGAGCTGTTTTTT. It codes for CSARAGEGGELFF.

This clonotype has ten or more counts. This sequence joins TRBV20-1 and TRBJ2-3, with TRBD2 as a possible D gene (6 bases). The V gene lost 1 base and the J gene lost 0 bases, with 23 bases spanning the gap. The germline V gene encodes CDR1 DFQATT and CDR2 SNEGSKA (reference sequence). This CDR3 contains 19 residues. DNA for the CDR3: TGCAGTGCTAGAGGGTACTACGTGGGGGACTTACCGAGCACAGATACGCAGTATTTT. It is translated as CSARGYYVGDLPSTDTQYF.

This clonotype was counted only a few times. The J gene is TRBJ2-7, the V gene TRBV2; D gene unclear. This CDR3 contains 11 residues. Looked up from germline, CDR1 is SNHLY and CDR2 is FYNNEI. Trimming shortened V by 9 bases and J by 10 bases, and 16 bases separated the two germline ends. The CDR3 loop is CARIEQGFQYF. In nucleotides, the CDR3 is TGTGCCAGGATAGAACAAGGTTTCCAGTACTTC.